This T cell receptor (beta chain) appears in the sequencing data of a study of blood T cell repertoires in COVID-19. Study-level information: T cells, B-cell-depleted T cells, or PBMCs provided the cDNA or gDNA that served as material.

The Seattle site enrolled patients during active infection and followed them longitudinally. In the authors' methods: How many nucleated cells were present was estimated from reference gene primer amplification. The repertoire was sequenced with immunoSEQ multiplex PCR; TCRdb's copy has only in-frame clones and lacks some. The V and J calls and clone size come from that table; D and trimming were worked out from the DNA. The sample contains some 390,000 clones, around nine tenths of which appear only once. CDR1 and CDR2 (germline): SGHDN, FVKESK. This CDR3 comprises 15 residues. After removal of 5 bases from V and 9 bases from J, the junction contained 12 bases not matched to a gene.

The chain links TRBV14 to TRBJ2-2, with TRBD1 identical over 7 bases. The sequencing sample was made of peripheral blood. The sequence derives from a woman aged 40 to 50 with COVID-19, enrolled during active disease. The CDR3 DNA reads as TGTGCCAGCAGCTCAAGAGGGTTAGGGGGCCGGGAGCTGTTTTTT. As protein: CASSSRGLGGRELFF.